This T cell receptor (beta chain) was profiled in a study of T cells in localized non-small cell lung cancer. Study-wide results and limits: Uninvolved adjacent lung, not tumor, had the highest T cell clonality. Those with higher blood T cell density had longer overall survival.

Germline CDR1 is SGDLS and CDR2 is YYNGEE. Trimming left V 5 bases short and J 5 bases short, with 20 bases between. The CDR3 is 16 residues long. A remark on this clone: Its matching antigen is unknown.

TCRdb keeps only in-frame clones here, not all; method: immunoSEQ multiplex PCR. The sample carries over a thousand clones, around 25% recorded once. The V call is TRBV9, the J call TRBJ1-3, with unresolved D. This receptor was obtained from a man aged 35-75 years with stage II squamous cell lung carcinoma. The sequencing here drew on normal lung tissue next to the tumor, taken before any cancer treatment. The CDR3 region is CASSLNLAGSRNTIYF. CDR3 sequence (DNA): TGTGCCAGCAGTCTAAATTTGGCAGGCTCACGAAACACCATATATTTT.